This T cell receptor beta chain emerged from a study of long-term antiretroviral therapy in people with HIV. Study background: Of all samples, the earliest predate the 2015 immediate-ART recommendation by about a decade. Study results and limitations: Pre-ART-expanded clones dominated the repertoire at all time points. Controls showed broader CDR3 length ranges than did the HIV repertoires.

Clinicians in the United States treated all participants with HIV. Sequencing used immunoSEQ v3.0 at survey level. Measured with immunoSEQ multiplex PCR; TCRdb has only the in-frame clones, and not every one. The sample records 15,000 to 20,000 clones, 76% being singletons. About this clone: As yet, its antigen is unknown.

Germline loops: CDR1 KGHSH, CDR2 LQKENI. V was pared by 3 bases and J by 4 bases, with 10 bases between. This CDR3 contains 14 residues. The receptor's source is a woman in her forties or fifties with HIV. The chain employs TRBV18 and TRBJ1-3; D is ambiguous. The sequences come from unsorted PBMCs, collected 0.5 years before starting antiretroviral therapy. The CDR3 is CASSPTREGNTIYF. CDR3 nucleotide sequence: TGTGCCAGCTCACCGACAAGGGAAGGAAACACCATATATTTT.